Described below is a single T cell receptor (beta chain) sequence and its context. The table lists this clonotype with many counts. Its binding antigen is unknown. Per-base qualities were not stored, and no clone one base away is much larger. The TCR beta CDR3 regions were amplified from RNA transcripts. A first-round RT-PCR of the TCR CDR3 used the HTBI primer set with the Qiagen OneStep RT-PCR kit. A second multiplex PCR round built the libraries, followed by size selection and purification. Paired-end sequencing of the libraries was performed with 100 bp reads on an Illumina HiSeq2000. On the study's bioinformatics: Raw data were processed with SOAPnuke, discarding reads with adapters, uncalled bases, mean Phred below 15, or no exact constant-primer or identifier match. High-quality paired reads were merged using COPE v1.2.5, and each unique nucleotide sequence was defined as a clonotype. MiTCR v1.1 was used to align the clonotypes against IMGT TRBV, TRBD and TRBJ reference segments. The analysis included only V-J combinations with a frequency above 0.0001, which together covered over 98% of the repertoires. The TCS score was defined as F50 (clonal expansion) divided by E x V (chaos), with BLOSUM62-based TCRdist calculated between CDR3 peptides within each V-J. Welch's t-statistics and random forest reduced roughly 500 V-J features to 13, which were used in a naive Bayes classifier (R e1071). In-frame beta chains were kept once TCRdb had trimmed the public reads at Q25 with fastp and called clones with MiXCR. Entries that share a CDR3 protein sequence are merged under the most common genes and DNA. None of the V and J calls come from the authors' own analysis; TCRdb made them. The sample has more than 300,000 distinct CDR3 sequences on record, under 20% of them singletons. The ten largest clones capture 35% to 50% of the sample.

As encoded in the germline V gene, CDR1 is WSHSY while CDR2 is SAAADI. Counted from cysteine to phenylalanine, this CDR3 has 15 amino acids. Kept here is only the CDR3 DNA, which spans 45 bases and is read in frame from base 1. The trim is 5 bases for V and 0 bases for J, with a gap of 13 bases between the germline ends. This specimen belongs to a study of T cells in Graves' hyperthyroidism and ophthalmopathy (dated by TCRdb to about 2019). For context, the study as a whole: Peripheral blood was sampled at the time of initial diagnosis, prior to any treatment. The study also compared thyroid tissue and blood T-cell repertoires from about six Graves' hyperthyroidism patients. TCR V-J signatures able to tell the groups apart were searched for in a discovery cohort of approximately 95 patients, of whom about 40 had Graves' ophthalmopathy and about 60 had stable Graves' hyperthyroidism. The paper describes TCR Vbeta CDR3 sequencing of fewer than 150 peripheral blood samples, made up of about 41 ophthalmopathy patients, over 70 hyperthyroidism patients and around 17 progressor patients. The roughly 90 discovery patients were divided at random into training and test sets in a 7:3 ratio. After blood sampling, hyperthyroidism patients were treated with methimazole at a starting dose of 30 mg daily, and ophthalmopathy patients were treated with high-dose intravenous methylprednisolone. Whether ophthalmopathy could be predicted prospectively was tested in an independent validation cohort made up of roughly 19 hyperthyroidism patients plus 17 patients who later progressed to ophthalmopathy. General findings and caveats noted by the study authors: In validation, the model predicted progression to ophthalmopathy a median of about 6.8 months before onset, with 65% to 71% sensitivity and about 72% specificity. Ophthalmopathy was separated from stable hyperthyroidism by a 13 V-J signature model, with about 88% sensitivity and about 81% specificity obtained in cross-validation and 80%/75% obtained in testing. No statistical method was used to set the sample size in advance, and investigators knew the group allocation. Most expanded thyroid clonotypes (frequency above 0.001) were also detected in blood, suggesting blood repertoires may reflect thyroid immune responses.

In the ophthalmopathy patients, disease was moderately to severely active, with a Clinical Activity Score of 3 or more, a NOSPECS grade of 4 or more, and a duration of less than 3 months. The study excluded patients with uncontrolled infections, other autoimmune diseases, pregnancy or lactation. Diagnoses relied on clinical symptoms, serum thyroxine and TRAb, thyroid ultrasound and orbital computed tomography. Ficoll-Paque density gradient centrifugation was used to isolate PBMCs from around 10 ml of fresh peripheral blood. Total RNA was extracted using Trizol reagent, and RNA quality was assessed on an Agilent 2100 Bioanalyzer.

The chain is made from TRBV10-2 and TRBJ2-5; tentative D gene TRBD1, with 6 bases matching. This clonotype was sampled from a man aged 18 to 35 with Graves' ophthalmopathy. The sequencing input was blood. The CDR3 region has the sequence CASSPNTGYQETQYF. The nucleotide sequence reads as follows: TGCGCCAGCAGTCCTAACACAGGGTACCAAGAGACCCAGTACTTC.